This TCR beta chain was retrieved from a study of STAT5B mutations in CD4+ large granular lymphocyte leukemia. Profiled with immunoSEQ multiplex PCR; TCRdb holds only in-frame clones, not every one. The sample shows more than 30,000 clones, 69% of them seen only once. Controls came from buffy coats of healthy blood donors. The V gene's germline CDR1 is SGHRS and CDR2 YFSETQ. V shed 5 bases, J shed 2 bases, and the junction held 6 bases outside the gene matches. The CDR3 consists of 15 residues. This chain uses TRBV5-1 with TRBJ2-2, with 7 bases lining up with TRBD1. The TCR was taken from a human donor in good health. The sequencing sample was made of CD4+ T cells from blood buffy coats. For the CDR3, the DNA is TGCGCCAGCAGTGAAGGGACAGTTAACACCGGGGAGCTGTTTTTT. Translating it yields CASSEGTVNTGELFF. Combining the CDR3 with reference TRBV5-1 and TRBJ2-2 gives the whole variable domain KAGVTQTPRYLIKTRGQQVTLSCSPISGHRSVSWYQQTPGQGLQFLFEYFSETQRNKGNFPGRFSGRQFSNSRSEMNVSTLELGDSALYLCASSEGTVNTGELFFGEGSRLTVL.